These 15 T cell receptor beta chains came from one sample sequenced in a study of shared clonotypes between healthy human individuals (dated by TCRdb to the early 2020s). Receptors were amplified or captured by the immunoSEQ multiplex PCR assay. TCRdb re-hosts the immuneACCESS table, in-frame sequences only. Its copies lack some clones; in the studies checked, an unresolved V gene accounts for under half of them, and the cause for the rest is not known. The sample profile shows some 2,500,000 clones; just under 95% of them were found once. The ten largest clones take up about 0.41% of the sample. The sample consisted of naive CD4+ T cells from PBMCs. The sample's cell subset or site, from its label and the paper: CD45RA+ positively selected. The receptors derive from a man between 18 and 29 years old in good health. Some clones in this sample may be carry-over from other donors' samples.

This chain joins TRBV6-6 and TRBJ1-1, with D unclear. Germline CDR1 reads MNHNY; CDR2 reads SVGAGI (reference sequence). The CDR3 sequence is 14 residues long. The ends were cut back, 4 bases at V and 3 bases at J, with 12 bases in the middle. The CDR3 spells CASSLRWWDTEAFF. CDR3 nucleotide sequence: TGTGCCAGCAGTTTAAGGTGGTGGGACACTGAAGCTTTCTTT.

The CDR3 sequence is CASSLRASGGEGSEQYF. CDR3 sequence (DNA): TGTGCCAGCAGCTTACGGGCTAGCGGGGGTGAAGGGAGCGAGCAGTACTTC. The chain carries TRBV7-9 and TRBJ2-7, with 10 bases lining up with TRBD2. The germline V gene has CDR1 SEHNR and CDR2 FQNEAQ (reference sequence). The V gene end was trimmed by 2 bases and the J gene end by 6 bases; junction bases not matched to a gene: 13. This CDR3 is 17 amino acids long.

The chain uses TRBV7-2 and TRBJ2-1; the match to TRBD2 covers 10 bases. Germline CDR1 and CDR2: SGHTA and FQGNSA. After removal of 1 base from V and 9 bases from J, the junction contained 15 bases not matched to a gene. This CDR3 spans 18 amino acids. The CDR3 nucleotides are TGTGCCAGCAGCTTAGGACCCGTCGGGCTAGCGGGAGTAGGTGAGCAGTTCTTC. Translating it yields CASSLGPVGLAGVGEQFF.

There are a few counts of this clone. The V call is TRBV10-3, the J call TRBJ1-4; D not certain. The CDR3 covers 13 residues. The germline V gene encodes CDR1 ENHRY and CDR2 SYGVKD. Trimming cost V 2 bases and J 8 bases, with 9 bases left between them. This chain's CDR3 is CAISERQLEKLFF. As DNA, the CDR3 is TGTGCCATCAGTGAGCGGCAACTAGAAAAACTGTTTTTT.

CDR3 coding DNA: TGTGCCAGTAACCGGGACAGGGGGGACGAGCAGTACTTC. Its translation is CASNRDRGDEQYF. V gene TRBV9 combines with J gene TRBJ2-7; 11 bases are shared with TRBD1. The V gene's germline CDR1 is SGDLS and CDR2 YYNGEE. The junction had 6 bases not matched to a gene; V was cut back by 8 bases and J by 5 bases. This CDR3 contains 13 residues.

V and J are TRBV15 and TRBJ2-5; 11 nucleotides agree with TRBD2. The end of the DNA fits TRBJ2-7 better, so the J call may be wrong. This CDR3 spans 16 amino acids. CDR1 is LNHNV, CDR2 YYDKDF, per germline (reference sequence). DNA for the CDR3: TGTGCCACCAGCAGAGCCGGGACTAGCGGCTCCTACGAGCAGTACTTC. The encoded protein is CATSRAGTSGSYEQYF.

This sequence joins TRBV5-4 and TRBJ2-5; a weak D match, TRBD1 (6 bases). V lost 4 bases and J 2 bases, leaving 15 bases between the germline ends. Germline CDR1 and CDR2: SGHNT and YYREEE (reference sequence). There are 15 residues in the CDR3. The CDR3 spells CASSSRQALQETQYF. As DNA, the CDR3 is TGTGCCAGCAGCAGCAGACAGGCCTTACAAGAGACCCAGTACTTC.

This chain links TRBV6-6 with TRBJ1-6, with 8 nucleotides matching TRBD1. Germline CDR1 MNHNY, CDR2 SVGAGI (reference sequence). This CDR3 is 15 amino acids long. V lost 7 bases, J lost 7 bases, and 9 bases stayed unmatched. Written as DNA, the CDR3 is TGTGCCAGCACCTCCGGACAGGGTTGGAATTCACCCCTCCACTTT. Protein product: CASTSGQGWNSPLHF.

This sequence joins TRBV9 and TRBJ2-7; possibly TRBD2 for D (5 bases). V lost 3 bases and J lost 4, with 11 bases in between. Germline CDR1 reads SGDLS; CDR2 reads YYNGEE. This CDR3 is 13 amino acids long. DNA of the CDR3: TGTGCCAGCAGCGGAGCTAGCCGGTACGAGCAGTACTTC. Translated, it gives CASSGASRYEQYF.

About this clone: Other nucleotide sequences in the sample specify the same CDR3. V gene TRBV18 combines with J gene TRBJ2-3; D uncertain. Trimming left V 0 bases short and J 3 bases short, with 4 bases between. In germline, CDR1 is KGHSH, CDR2 LQKENI. CDR3 length equals 13 residues. The CDR3 nucleotides are TGTGCCAGCTCACCACCGGGTACAGATACGCAGTATTTT. Translated: CASSPPGTDTQYF.

The gene calls are TRBV5-1 and TRBJ2-7, with TRBD1 matching over 9 bases. J lost 1 base, V lost 4 bases, and 6 bases had no gene match. This CDR3 is 15 amino acids long. Germline-derived CDR1 and CDR2 are SGHRS and YFSETQ. The CDR3 bases are TGCGCCAGCAGCCGAATAGGGACAGGGTCCTACGAGCAGTACTTC. Its protein product is CASSRIGTGSYEQYF.

This clone was recorded once. This CDR3 reads CASSMDRGEQYF. CDR3 in DNA: TGTGCCAGCAGCATGGATAGGGGCGAGCAGTACTTC. The V call is TRBV7-2, the J call TRBJ2-7, with D possibly being TRBD1 (5 bases). V shed 5 bases and J shed 6 bases, with 11 bases lying between them. The CDR3 is 12 residues long. Per the germline V gene, CDR1 is SGHTA and CDR2 is FQGNSA. Together with reference TRBV7-2 and TRBJ2-7, the CDR3 gives the full variable domain: GAGVSQSPSNKVTEKGKDVELRCDPISGHTALYWYRQSLGQGLEFLIYFQGNSAPDKSGLPSDRFSAERTGGSVSTLTIQRTQQEDSAVYLCASSMDRGEQYFGPGTRLTVT.

V usage is TRBV5-4 and J usage is TRBJ2-2; the D gene is possibly TRBD1 (7 bases). Germline-derived CDR1 and CDR2 are SGHNT and YYREEE (reference sequence). Trimming shortened V by 1 base and J by 5 bases, and 12 bases separated the two germline ends. The length of the CDR3 is 15 residues. The CDR3 region has the DNA TGTGCCAGCAGCTTGAAGTCAGGGGGGACCGGGGAGCTGTTTTTT. Protein: CASSLKSGGTGELFF. The entire variable domain, with the rest obtained from reference TRBV5-4 and TRBJ2-2, is as follows: ETGVTQSPTHLIKTRGQQVTLRCSSQSGHNTVSWYQQALGQGPQFIFQYYREEENGRGNFPPRFSGLQFPNYSSELNVNALELDDSALYLCASSLKSGGTGELFFGEGSRLTVL.

V usage is TRBV10-3 and J usage is TRBJ1-2, with 7 positions matching TRBD1. The CDR3 loop spans 12 amino acids. With V trimmed by 7 bases and J by 8 bases, 7 bases remained unmatched. Germline V CDR1 and CDR2: ENHRY, SYGVKD. The chain's CDR3 is CAITGGTEGYTF. CDR3 nucleotide sequence: TGTGCCATCACTGGAGGGACAGAGGGCTACACCTTC.

This clone was observed a single time. The chain links TRBV2 to TRBJ2-5, with D hard to call. Germline CDR1 and CDR2: SNHLY and FYNNEI. The CDR3 covers 14 residues. V dropped 7 bases and J dropped 0 bases, with 12 bases sitting between them. The CDR3 nucleotides are TGTGCCAGCACCTACACCAGAAACCAAGAGACCCAGTACTTC. This encodes CASTYTRNQETQYF. Using reference TRBV2 and TRBJ2-5 for the parts outside the CDR3, the full variable domain is EPEVTQTPSHQVTQMGQEVILRCVPISNHLYFYWYRQILGQKVEFLVSFYNNEISEKSEIFDDQFSVERPDGSNFTLKIRSTKLEDSAMYFCASTYTRNQETQYFGPGTRLLVL.